These 27 T cell receptor beta chains came from one sample sequenced in a study of cytomegalovirus exposure and HLA in healthy donors. In the PCR, 60 Vbeta and 13 Jbeta primers were used. Profiled with immunoSEQ multiplex PCR; TCRdb holds only in-frame clones, not every one. The sample holds tens of thousands of clones, around two thirds seen once. The sample comprised PBMCs. These receptor sequences come from a man aged 55 to 69 in good health and CMV-seropositive.

V and J are TRBV4-1 and TRBJ1-2; the match to TRBD1 covers 7 bases. V dropped 5 bases and J dropped 4; count of bases not matched to a gene: 10. The CDR3 runs 15 residues. Germline assignment: CDR1 MGHRA and CDR2 YSYEKL. The DNA for the CDR3 is TGCGCCAGCAGCACCACAGGGGCTCCTGGCTATGGCTACACCTTC. Protein product: CASSTTGAPGYGYTF.

This CDR3 is CASSKGQVVMDTQYF. The CDR3 bases are TGTGCCAGTAGTAAAGGACAGGTTGTTATGGATACGCAGTATTTT. The J gene is TRBJ2-3, the V gene TRBV19; 7 bases fit TRBD1. Germline V lookup: CDR1 LNHDA, CDR2 SQIVND (reference sequence). The junction had 10 bases not matched to a gene; V was cut back by 4 bases and J by 6 bases. This CDR3 comprises 15 residues.

V is TRBV4-2 and J is TRBJ2-7; 12 bases are shared with TRBD1. The germline CDR1 and CDR2 sequences are LGHNA and YNFKEQ. This CDR3 is 15 amino acids long. The V gene end was trimmed by 1 base and the J gene end by 5 bases; junction bases not matched to a gene: 3. The CDR3 nucleotides read TGTGCCAGCAGCCAAGGGGACAGGGGGCCCCACGAGCAGTACTTC. The encoded protein is CASSQGDRGPHEQYF.

The J gene is TRBJ2-3, the V gene TRBV27, with D perhaps matching TRBD2 (6 bases). Germline V gene lookup returns CDR1 MNHEY and CDR2 SMNVEV (reference sequence). V was pared by 8 bases and J by 2 bases, with 17 bases between. The CDR3 spans 15 residues. In DNA form, the CDR3 reads TGTGCCAGCTCCTCCGCGGGAACGGACACAGATACGCAGTATTTT. Residues: CASSSAGTDTDTQYF.

The V call is TRBV2, the J call TRBJ1-6, with 7 bases fitting TRBD1. V was clipped by 7 bases and J by 7 bases; unmatched bases: 7. CDR1 is SNHLY, CDR2 FYNNEI, per germline. CDR3 length: 14 residues. CDR3 in DNA: TGTGCCAGCACCTGGGGACAGACCAATTCACCCCTCCACTTT. Translation: CASTWGQTNSPLHF. Supplemented by reference TRBV2 and TRBJ1-6, the full variable domain reads EPEVTQTPSHQVTQMGQEVILRCVPISNHLYFYWYRQILGQKVEFLVSFYNNEISEKSEIFDDQFSVERPDGSNFTLKIRSTKLEDSAMYFCASTWGQTNSPLHFGNGTRLTVT.

This rearrangement joins TRBV5-1 to TRBJ2-7; 9 bases fit TRBD2. The CDR3 length is 17 residues. Germline CDR1 is SGHRS and CDR2 is YFSETQ. The ends lost 4 bases at V and 3 bases at J; junction bases unmatched: 14. CDR3 sequence: CASSLAGATSGFYEQYF. In nucleotides, the CDR3 is TGCGCCAGCAGCCTCGCGGGGGCGACTAGCGGTTTCTACGAGCAGTACTTC.

CDR3: CASSLGPGGVEQYF. The CDR3 DNA is TGTGCCAGCAGCTTAGGCCCGGGGGGGGTCGAGCAGTACTTC. The J gene is TRBJ2-7, the V gene TRBV7-9; 8 nucleotides agree with TRBD2. The CDR3 is 14 amino acids. V shed 1 base and J 6 bases; nucleotides not matched to a gene: 5. Looked up from germline, CDR1 is SEHNR and CDR2 is FQNEAQ (reference sequence). The full variable domain, completed using reference TRBV7-9 and TRBJ2-7, is DTGVSQNPRHKITKRGQNVTFRCDPISEHNRLYWYRQTLGQGPEFLTYFQNEAQLEKSRLLSDRFSAERPKGSFSTLEIQRTEQGDSAMYLCASSLGPGGVEQYFGPGTRLTVT.

This clone was picked up a small number of times. The chain couples TRBV28 to TRBJ1-4, with 9 bases fitting TRBD1. Germline V CDR1 and CDR2: MDHEN, SYDVKM. With V trimmed by 6 bases and J by 7 bases, 9 bases remained unmatched. The CDR3 is 15 amino acids. CDR3 in amino acids: CASRADRGVSEKLFF. The CDR3 region has the DNA TGTGCCAGCAGAGCGGACAGGGGCGTCAGTGAAAAACTGTTTTTT.

V and J are TRBV7-2 and TRBJ2-5; 10 bases are a match to TRBD1. Germline-derived CDR1 and CDR2 are SGHTA and FQGNSA. The CDR3 contains 16 residues. Germline trimming cut 5 bases from V and 5 bases from J; bases unmatched to any gene: 11. The CDR3 loop reads CASSVVPDRGWETQYF. The CDR3 coding sequence is TGTGCCAGCAGCGTAGTACCGGACAGGGGGTGGGAGACCCAGTACTTC. Using reference TRBV7-2 and TRBJ2-5 for the parts outside the CDR3, the full variable domain is GAGVSQSPSNKVTEKGKDVELRCDPISGHTALYWYRQSLGQGLEFLIYFQGNSAPDKSGLPSDRFSAERTGGSVSTLTIQRTQQEDSAVYLCASSVVPDRGWETQYFGPGTRLLVL.

There are a few counts of this clone. The V and J genes are TRBV11-3 and TRBJ2-7, with 11 positions matching TRBD1. Germline V lookup: CDR1 SGHNT, CDR2 YENEEA. V was pared by 5 bases and J by 5 bases, with 5 bases of the junction left unmatched. The CDR3 covers 14 residues. The CDR3 here is CASSEGDRGNEQYF. The DNA of the CDR3 is TGTGCCAGCAGCGAAGGGGACAGGGGGAACGAGCAGTACTTC.

The chain recombines TRBV10-1 with TRBJ2-7; 12 bases are a match to TRBD1. The CDR3 runs to 15 residues. With V trimmed by 0 bases and J by 6 bases, 3 bases remained unmatched. Germline V gene lookup returns CDR1 WNHNN and CDR2 SYGVQD (reference sequence). CDR3 amino acids: CASSESGQGASEQYF. For the CDR3, the DNA is TGCGCCAGCAGTGAGTCGGGACAGGGGGCGAGCGAGCAGTACTTC.

The chain is built from TRBV13 and TRBJ2-7; unclear D gene. CDR1 PRHDT and CDR2 FYEKMQ come from the germline V gene (reference sequence). Trimming took off 4 bases at V and 5 bases at J, with 12 bases between the two ends. The CDR3 contains 13 residues. The CDR3 DNA is TGTGCCAGCAGCTCGGGTCTGGTGGACGAGCAGTACTTC. It translates to CASSSGLVDEQYF.

The rearrangement joins TRBV7-3 to TRBJ2-5; 8 bases are a match to TRBD2. The CDR3 consists of 15 residues. Germline V gene data show CDR1 as SGHTA and CDR2 as FQGTGA. Unmatched junction bases numbered 6, after V lost 5 bases and J lost 1 base. This chain's CDR3 is CASSPGGGSQETQYF. CDR3 coding DNA: TGTGCCAGCAGCCCCGGGGGGGGCAGCCAAGAGACCCAGTACTTC.

The chain is built from TRBV6-5 and TRBJ1-3; no definite D call. CDR1 and CDR2 (germline): MNHEY, SVGAGI. Trimming removed 6 bases from V and 2 bases from J, with 5 bases in between. CDR3 length: 12 residues. In DNA form, the CDR3 reads TGTGCCAGCAGGGCCCCTGGAAACACCATATATTTT. Translation gives CASRAPGNTIYF.

The rearrangement links TRBV27 to TRBJ2-6; D is unresolved. Trimming stripped 5 bases from V and 0 bases from J, with 8 bases between. CDR1 and CDR2 (germline): MNHEY, SMNVEV (reference sequence). The CDR3 is 15 residues long. CDR3 protein: CASSPSRSGANVLTF. CDR3 sequence (DNA): TGTGCCAGCAGTCCGTCGCGCTCTGGGGCCAACGTCCTGACTTTC.

The chain couples TRBV10-1 to TRBJ1-1; tentatively, D is TRBD1 (5 bases). The germline V and J ends were trimmed by 0 bases and 5 bases, with 13 bases remaining between them. This CDR3 is 15 amino acids long. Looked up from germline, CDR1 is WNHNN and CDR2 is SYGVQD (reference sequence). CDR3 nucleotides: TGCGCCAGCAGTGAGTCTCGGCCCGGGGGAACTGAAGCTTTCTTT. This codes for CASSESRPGGTEAFF.

This rearrangement joins TRBV7-2 to TRBJ2-7; D remains unclear. V was shortened by 1 base and J by 3 bases, with 4 bases between the two germline ends. The CDR3 is 12 residues long. Germline V gene data show CDR1 as SGHTA and CDR2 as FQGNSA. DNA of the CDR3: TGTGCCAGCAGCTTAGTCGGCTACGAGCAGTACTTC. Translating it yields CASSLVGYEQYF.

This chain links TRBV7-3 with TRBJ2-1; 11 bases line up with TRBD1. V trimming: 6 bases; J trimming: 8 bases; junction bases outside the gene matches: 12. The germline V gene has CDR1 SGHTA and CDR2 FQGTGA. The CDR3 runs 16 residues. DNA for the CDR3: TGTGCCAGCAGATCGACCGGGACAGGGGGTTTGGATGAGCAGTTCTTC. It yields the protein CASRSTGTGGLDEQFF. Using reference TRBV7-3 and TRBJ2-1 for the parts outside the CDR3, the full variable domain is GAGVSQTPSNKVTEKGKYVELRCDPISGHTALYWYRQSLGQGPEFLIYFQGTGAADDSGLPNDRFFAVRPEGSVSTLKIQRTERGDSAVYLCASRSTGTGGLDEQFFGPGTRLTVL.

The chain uses TRBV7-9 and TRBJ2-5; TRBD2 matches 8 bases. Germline CDR1 SEHNR, CDR2 FQNEAQ (reference sequence). The CDR3 length is 13 residues. With V trimmed by 8 bases and J by 4 bases, 6 bases remained unmatched. This chain's CDR3 is CASGTRARETQYF. The CDR3 DNA reads as TGTGCCAGCGGGACTAGGGCGAGAGAGACCCAGTACTTC. The full variable domain, completed using reference TRBV7-9 and TRBJ2-5, is DTGVSQNPRHKITKRGQNVTFRCDPISEHNRLYWYRQTLGQGPEFLTYFQNEAQLEKSRLLSDRFSAERPKGSFSTLEIQRTEQGDSAMYLCASGTRARETQYFGPGTRLLVL.

The chain joins TRBV5-1 to TRBJ1-1, with TRBD1 matching 9 bases. The V and J ends lost 6 bases and 0 bases, in that order; junction bases with no gene match: 3. This CDR3 is 14 amino acids long. The germline CDR1 and CDR2 sequences are SGHRS and YFSETQ. DNA of the CDR3: TGCGCCAGCAATACAGGGGGCATGAACACTGAAGCTTTCTTT. Translating it yields CASNTGGMNTEAFF.

The chain combines TRBV6-5 with TRBJ2-3, with 9 bases lining up with TRBD1. Trimming removed 6 bases from V and 0 bases from J; junction bases left unmatched: 4. CDR1 MNHEY and CDR2 SVGAGI come from the germline V gene. The CDR3 sequence is 15 residues long. CDR3 in DNA: TGTGCCAGCAGCAGACAGGGGGGTAGCACAGATACGCAGTATTTT. Its protein product is CASSRQGGSTDTQYF.

V gene TRBV7-9 combines with J gene TRBJ2-2; 7 bases agree with TRBD1. In germline, CDR1 is SEHNR, CDR2 FQNEAQ (reference sequence). J gave up 6 bases and V 6 bases, and 7 bases lay outside the gene matches. CDR3 length: 14 residues. Here the CDR3 reads CASRLRQGSGELFF. In DNA, the CDR3 is TGTGCCAGCAGGCTACGACAGGGTTCCGGGGAGCTGTTTTTT.

This chain connects TRBV5-4 to TRBJ2-1; D call uncertain. Trimming left V 4 bases short and J 4 bases short, with 6 bases between. This CDR3 has 12 amino acids. CDR1 is SGHNT, CDR2 YYREEE, per germline (reference sequence). The CDR3 DNA sequence: TGTGCCAGCAGCCAACAGTACAATGAGCAGTTCTTC. It encodes CASSQQYNEQFF. Complete variable domain (other parts from reference TRBV5-4 and TRBJ2-1): ETGVTQSPTHLIKTRGQQVTLRCSSQSGHNTVSWYQQALGQGPQFIFQYYREEENGRGNFPPRFSGLQFPNYSSELNVNALELDDSALYLCASSQQYNEQFFGPGTRLTVL.

About this clone itself: Other DNA sequences from this sample encode an identical CDR3 as well. The chain links TRBV7-9 to TRBJ2-1, with D possibly being TRBD2 (5 bases). The CDR3 spans 14 residues. V was cut by 1 base and J by 1 base, with 5 bases left in between. Per the germline V gene, CDR1 is SEHNR and CDR2 is FQNEAQ (reference sequence). This chain's CDR3 is CASSLGGSYNEQFF. In DNA, the CDR3 is TGTGCCAGCAGCTTAGGAGGGTCCTACAATGAGCAGTTCTTC.

The chain has TRBV4-1 and TRBJ1-4; TRBD1 agrees at 7 bases. V was clipped by 5 bases and J by 3 bases; unmatched bases: 6. This CDR3 region has 15 residues. Germline V lookup: CDR1 MGHRA, CDR2 YSYEKL. DNA of the CDR3: TGCGCCAGCAGCTCGCCGGGACAGCCTAATGAAAAACTGTTTTTT. Encoded protein: CASSSPGQPNEKLFF.

The chain has TRBV6-6 and TRBJ1-4, with D unclear. Trimming took 0 bases from V and 5 from J, leaving 10 bases between them. CDR1 MNHNY and CDR2 SVGAGI come from the germline V gene (reference sequence). The CDR3 is 15 amino acids. Here the CDR3 DNA reads TGTGCCAGCAGTTACTCGGGCCAGACAAATGAAAAACTGTTTTTT. Residues: CASSYSGQTNEKLFF.

The V and J genes are TRBV19 and TRBJ1-2; 8 positions match TRBD1. CDR3 length equals 14 residues. With 5 bases clipped from V and 4 bases from J, the junction kept 6 bases outside the gene matches. Germline-derived CDR1 and CDR2 are LNHDA and SQIVND (reference sequence). The CDR3 reads CASSSGTGPYGYTF. CDR3 bases: TGTGCCAGTAGTTCCGGGACAGGCCCCTATGGCTACACCTTC.